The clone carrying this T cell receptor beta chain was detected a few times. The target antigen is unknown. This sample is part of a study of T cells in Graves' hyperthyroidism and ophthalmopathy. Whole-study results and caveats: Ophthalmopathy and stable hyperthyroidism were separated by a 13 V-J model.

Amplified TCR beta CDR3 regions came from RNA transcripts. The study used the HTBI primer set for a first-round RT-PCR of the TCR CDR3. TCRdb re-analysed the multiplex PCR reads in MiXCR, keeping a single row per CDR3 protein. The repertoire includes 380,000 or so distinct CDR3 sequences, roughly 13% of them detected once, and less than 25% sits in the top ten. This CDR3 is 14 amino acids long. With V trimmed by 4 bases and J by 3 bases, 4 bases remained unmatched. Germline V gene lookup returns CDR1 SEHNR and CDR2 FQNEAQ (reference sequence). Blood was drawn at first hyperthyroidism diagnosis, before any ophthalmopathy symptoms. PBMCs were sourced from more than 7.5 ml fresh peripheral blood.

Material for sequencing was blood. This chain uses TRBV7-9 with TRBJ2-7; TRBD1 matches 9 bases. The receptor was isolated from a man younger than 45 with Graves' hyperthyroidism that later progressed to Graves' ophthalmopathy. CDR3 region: CASSWTGALYEQYF. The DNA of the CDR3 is TGTGCCAGCAGCTGGACAGGGGCTCTCTACGAGCAGTACTTC.